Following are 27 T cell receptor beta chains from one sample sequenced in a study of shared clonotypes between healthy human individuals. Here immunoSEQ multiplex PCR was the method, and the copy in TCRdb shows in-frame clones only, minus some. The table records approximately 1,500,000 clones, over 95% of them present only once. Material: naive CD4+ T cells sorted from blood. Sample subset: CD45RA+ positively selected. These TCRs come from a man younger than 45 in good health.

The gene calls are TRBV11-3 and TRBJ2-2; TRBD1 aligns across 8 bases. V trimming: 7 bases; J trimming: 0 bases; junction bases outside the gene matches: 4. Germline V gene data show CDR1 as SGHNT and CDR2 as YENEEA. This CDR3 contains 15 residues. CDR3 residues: CASKGQGSNTGELFF. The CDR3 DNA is TGTGCCAGCAAAGGACAGGGATCGAACACCGGGGAGCTGTTTTTT.

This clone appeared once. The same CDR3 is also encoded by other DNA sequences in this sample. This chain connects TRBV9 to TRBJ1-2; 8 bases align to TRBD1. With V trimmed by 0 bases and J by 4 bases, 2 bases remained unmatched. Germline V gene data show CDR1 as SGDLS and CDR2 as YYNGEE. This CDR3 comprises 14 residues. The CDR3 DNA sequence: TGTGCCAGCAGCGTAGGGCAGGGGGCCTATGGCTACACCTTC. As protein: CASSVGQGAYGYTF.

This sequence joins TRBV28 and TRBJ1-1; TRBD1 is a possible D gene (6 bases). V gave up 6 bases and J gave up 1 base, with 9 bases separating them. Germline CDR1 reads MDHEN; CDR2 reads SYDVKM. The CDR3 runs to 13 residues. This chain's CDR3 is CASRPGANTEAFF. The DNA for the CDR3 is TGTGCCAGCAGGCCGGGGGCGAACACTGAAGCTTTCTTT.

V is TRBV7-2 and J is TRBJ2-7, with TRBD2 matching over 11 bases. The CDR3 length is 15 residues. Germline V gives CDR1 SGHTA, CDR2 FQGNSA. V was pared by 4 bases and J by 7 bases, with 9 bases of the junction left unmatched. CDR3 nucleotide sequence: TGTGCCAGCAGCTCCCGTAGCGGGAGGGCCAGGGAGCAGTACTTC. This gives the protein CASSSRSGRAREQYF.

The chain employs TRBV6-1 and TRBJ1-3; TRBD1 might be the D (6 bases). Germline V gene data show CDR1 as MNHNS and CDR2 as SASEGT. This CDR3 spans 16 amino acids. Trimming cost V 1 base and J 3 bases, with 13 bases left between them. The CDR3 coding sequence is TGTGCCAGCAGTGAAGTAATGGGGGGCGGTGGAAACACCATATATTTT. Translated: CASSEVMGGGGNTIYF.

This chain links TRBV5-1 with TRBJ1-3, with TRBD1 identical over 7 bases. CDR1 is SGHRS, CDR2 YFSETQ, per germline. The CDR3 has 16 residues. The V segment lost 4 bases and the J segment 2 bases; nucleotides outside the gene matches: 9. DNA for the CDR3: TGCGCCAGCAGCGGGTACCGACAGGGCACTGGAAACACCATATATTTT. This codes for CASSGYRQGTGNTIYF.

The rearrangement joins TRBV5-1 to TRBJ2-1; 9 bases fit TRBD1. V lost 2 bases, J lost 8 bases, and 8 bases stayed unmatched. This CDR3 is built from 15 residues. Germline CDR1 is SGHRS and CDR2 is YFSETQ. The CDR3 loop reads CASSLMRQGVHEQFF. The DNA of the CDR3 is TGCGCCAGCAGCTTAATGCGACAGGGGGTTCATGAGCAGTTCTTC.

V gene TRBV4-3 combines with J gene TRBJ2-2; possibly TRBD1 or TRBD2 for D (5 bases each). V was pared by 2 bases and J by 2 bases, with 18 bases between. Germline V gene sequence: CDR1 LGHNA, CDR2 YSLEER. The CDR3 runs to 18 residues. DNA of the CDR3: TGCGCCAGCAGCCAACAGGTGGGGACCTCAAGAAACACCGGGGAGCTGTTTTTT. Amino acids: CASSQQVGTSRNTGELFF.

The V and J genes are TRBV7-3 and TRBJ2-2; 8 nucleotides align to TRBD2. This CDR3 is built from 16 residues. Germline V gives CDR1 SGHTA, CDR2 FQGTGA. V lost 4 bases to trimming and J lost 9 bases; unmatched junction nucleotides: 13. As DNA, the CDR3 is TGTGCCAGCAGCTCCTCGCTAACTAGCGGAGCTAGGGAGCTGTTTTTT. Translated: CASSSSLTSGARELFF.

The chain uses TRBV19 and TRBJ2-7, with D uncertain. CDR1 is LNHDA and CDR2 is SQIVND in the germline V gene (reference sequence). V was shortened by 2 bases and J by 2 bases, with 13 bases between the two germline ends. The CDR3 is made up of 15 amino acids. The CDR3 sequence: CASSIKYFRTYEQYF. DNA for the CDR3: TGTGCCAGTAGTATAAAGTACTTCAGGACCTACGAGCAGTACTTC.

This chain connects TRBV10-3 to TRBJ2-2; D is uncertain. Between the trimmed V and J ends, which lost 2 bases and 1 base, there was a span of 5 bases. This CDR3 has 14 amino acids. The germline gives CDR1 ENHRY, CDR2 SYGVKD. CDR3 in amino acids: CAISERENTGELFF. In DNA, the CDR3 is TGTGCCATCAGTGAGCGAGAGAACACCGGGGAGCTGTTTTTT.

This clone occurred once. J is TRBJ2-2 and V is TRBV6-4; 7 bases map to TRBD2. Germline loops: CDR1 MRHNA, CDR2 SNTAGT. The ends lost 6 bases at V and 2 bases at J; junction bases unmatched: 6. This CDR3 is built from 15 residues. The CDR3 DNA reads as TGTGCCAGCAGCCACTCTAGCGGCAACACCGGGGAGCTGTTTTTT. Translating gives CASSHSSGNTGELFF.

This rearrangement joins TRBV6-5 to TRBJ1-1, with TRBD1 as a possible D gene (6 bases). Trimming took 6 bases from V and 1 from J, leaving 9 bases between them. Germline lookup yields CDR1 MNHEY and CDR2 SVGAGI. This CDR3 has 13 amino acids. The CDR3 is CASRGQPNTEAFF. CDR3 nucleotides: TGTGCCAGCAGAGGACAGCCGAACACTGAAGCTTTCTTT.

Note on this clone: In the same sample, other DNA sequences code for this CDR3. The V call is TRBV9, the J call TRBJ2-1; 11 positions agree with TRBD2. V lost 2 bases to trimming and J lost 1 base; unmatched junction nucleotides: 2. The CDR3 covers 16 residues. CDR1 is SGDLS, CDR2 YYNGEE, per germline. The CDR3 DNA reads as TGTGCCAGCAGCGTCATAGCGGGAGGGTCCTACAATGAGCAGTTCTTC. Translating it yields CASSVIAGGSYNEQFF.

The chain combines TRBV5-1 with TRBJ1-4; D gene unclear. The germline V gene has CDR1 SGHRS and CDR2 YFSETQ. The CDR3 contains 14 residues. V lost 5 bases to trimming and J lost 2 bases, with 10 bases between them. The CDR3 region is CASRPMGTNEKLFF. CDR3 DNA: TGCGCCAGCAGACCGATGGGGACTAATGAAAAACTGTTTTTT.

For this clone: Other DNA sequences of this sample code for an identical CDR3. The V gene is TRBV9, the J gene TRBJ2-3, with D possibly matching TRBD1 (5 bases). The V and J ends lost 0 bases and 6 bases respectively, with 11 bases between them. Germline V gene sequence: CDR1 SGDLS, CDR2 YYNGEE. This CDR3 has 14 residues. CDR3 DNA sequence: TGTGCCAGCAGCGTAGGACTCGCAGGGGATACGCAGTATTTT. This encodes CASSVGLAGDTQYF.

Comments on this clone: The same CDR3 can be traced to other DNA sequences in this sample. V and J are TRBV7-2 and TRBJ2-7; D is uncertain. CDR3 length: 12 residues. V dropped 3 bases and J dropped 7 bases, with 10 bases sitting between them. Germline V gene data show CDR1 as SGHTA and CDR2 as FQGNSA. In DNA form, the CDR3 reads TGTGCCAGCAGCTTGGATAGAGGAGAGCAGTACTTC. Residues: CASSLDRGEQYF.

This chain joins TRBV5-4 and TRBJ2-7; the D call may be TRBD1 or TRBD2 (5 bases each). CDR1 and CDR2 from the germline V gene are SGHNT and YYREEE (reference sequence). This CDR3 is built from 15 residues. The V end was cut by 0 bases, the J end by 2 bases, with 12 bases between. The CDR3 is CASSLAGTPTYEQYF. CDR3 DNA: TGTGCCAGCAGCTTGGCGGGGACGCCAACCTACGAGCAGTACTTC.

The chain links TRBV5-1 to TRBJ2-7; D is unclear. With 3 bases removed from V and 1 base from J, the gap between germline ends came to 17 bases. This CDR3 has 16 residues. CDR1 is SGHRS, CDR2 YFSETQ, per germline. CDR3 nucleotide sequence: TGCGCCAGCAGCTCTCGAGGTAGCAATCTTTCCTACGAGCAGTACTTC. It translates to CASSSRGSNLSYEQYF.

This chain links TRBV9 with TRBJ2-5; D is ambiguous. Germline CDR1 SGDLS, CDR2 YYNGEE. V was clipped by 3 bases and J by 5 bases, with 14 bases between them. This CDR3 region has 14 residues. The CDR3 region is CASSAGSARETQYF. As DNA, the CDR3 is TGTGCCAGCAGCGCCGGGTCGGCCCGGGAGACCCAGTACTTC.

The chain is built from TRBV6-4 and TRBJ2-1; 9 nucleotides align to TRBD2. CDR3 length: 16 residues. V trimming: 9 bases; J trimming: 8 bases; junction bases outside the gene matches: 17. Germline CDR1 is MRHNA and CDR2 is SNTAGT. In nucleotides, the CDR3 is TGTGCCAGTTCGACTAGCGGAGCCTCCCCTCGCGATGAGCAGTTCTTC. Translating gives CASSTSGASPRDEQFF.

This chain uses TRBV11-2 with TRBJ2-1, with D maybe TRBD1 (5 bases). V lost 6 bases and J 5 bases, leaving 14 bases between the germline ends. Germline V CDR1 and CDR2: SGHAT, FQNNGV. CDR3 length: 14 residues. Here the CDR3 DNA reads TGTGCCAGCAGTTTAACAGGAGAACACAATGAGCAGTTCTTC. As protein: CASSLTGEHNEQFF.

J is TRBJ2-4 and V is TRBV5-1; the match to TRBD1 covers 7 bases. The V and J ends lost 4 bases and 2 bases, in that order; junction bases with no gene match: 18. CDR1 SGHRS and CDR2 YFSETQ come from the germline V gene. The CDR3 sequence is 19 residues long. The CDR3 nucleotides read TGCGCCAGCAGCCGGGACAGTTCCGAGACCCCCCCAACCAAAAACATTCAGTACTTC. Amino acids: CASSRDSSETPPTKNIQYF.

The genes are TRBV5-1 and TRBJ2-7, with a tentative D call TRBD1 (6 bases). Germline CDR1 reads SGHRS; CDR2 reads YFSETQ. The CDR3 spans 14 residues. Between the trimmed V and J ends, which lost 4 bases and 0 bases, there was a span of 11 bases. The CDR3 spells CASSAGTRSYEQYF. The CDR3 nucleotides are TGCGCCAGCAGCGCCGGGACACGCTCCTACGAGCAGTACTTC.

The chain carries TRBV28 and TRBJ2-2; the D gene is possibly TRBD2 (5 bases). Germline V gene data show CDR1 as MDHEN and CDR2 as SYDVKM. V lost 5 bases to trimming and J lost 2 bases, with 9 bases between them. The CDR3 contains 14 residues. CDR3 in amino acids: CASSEGSNTGELFF. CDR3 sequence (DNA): TGTGCCAGCAGTGAGGGCTCTAACACCGGGGAGCTGTTTTTT.

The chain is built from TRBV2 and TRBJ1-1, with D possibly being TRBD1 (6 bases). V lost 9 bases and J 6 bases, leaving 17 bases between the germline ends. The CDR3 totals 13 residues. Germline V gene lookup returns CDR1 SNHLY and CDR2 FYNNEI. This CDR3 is CASNRDPQSEAFF. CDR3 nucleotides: TGTGCCAGTAACAGGGATCCACAGTCTGAAGCTTTCTTT.

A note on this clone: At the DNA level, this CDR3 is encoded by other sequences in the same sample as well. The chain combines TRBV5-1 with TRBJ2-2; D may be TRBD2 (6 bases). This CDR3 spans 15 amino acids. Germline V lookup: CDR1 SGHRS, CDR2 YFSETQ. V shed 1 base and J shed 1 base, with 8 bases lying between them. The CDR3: CASSLQGGNTGELFF. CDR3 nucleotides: TGCGCCAGCAGCTTGCAGGGAGGGAACACCGGGGAGCTGTTTTTT. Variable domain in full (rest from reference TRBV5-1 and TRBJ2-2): KAGVTQTPRYLIKTRGQQVTLSCSPISGHRSVSWYQQTPGQGLQFLFEYFSETQRNKGNFPGRFSGRQFSNSRSEMNVSTLELGDSALYLCASSLQGGNTGELFFGEGSRLTVL.